This T cell receptor (beta chain) was captured in a study of T cells after yellow fever vaccination. At the level of the study: Low-cell-number fractions underwent preparation using SMART-Seq v4 Ultra Low Input.

This clonotype was seen only a few times. The ends were cut back, 5 bases at V and 9 bases at J, with 13 bases in the middle. The CDR3 length is 12 residues. MiXCR, applied by TCRdb to the 5' RACE reads, yields one record per CDR3 protein. The sample lists more than 250,000 distinct CDR3 sequences, around 6.8% occurring once. This chain joins TRBV12-3 or TRBV12-4 and TRBJ2-5; unclear D gene. The origin of this receptor is a man aged 18 to 30 who received the YFV17D yellow fever vaccine. Material: PBMCs, obtained roughly 45 days after the first yellow fever vaccination. The CDR3 DNA sequence: TGTGCCAGCAGTGCCCTCAGGTCGGCCCAGTACTTC. As protein: CASSALRSAQYF.